What follows describes a single TCR beta chain. This CDR3 contains 14 residues. Germline CDR1 and CDR2: SNHLY and FYNNEI. V lost 10 bases and J lost 2, with 15 bases in between. The entry originates in a study of OX40 agonist ivuxolimab in advanced cancers. Profiled with immunoSEQ multiplex PCR; TCRdb holds only in-frame clones, not every one. The table lists approximately 39,000 clones, about 81% of them singletons. This receptor was obtained from an adult with an advanced solid tumor such as melanoma, head and neck, liver or kidney cancer. The sequences come from CD4+ or CD8+ T cells sorted from blood, collected in a trial of the OX40 agonist ivuxolimab. J is TRBJ2-1 and V is TRBV2; D is ambiguous. The CDR3 loop reads CATSPTGTYNEQFF. The DNA for the CDR3 is TGTGCCACCTCGCCAACCGGTACCTACAATGAGCAGTTCTTC.